This paragraph covers one T cell receptor (beta chain) sequence. No antigen is known for it. No donor was unhealthy or non-Caucasian. This CDR3 is 15 amino acids long. CDR1 is DFQATT and CDR2 is SNEGSKA in the germline V gene (reference sequence). Unmatched junction bases numbered 6, after V lost 0 bases and J lost 4 bases. This sample is drawn from a study of identical twins. Regarding the study as a whole: Abundant beta clonotypes from cord blood bore fewer insertions; memory repertoires lacked this pattern. Out-of-frame alpha sequences common to twins exhibited a surplus of low generation probability.

TCRdb passed the 5' RACE reads through MiXCR, listing each CDR3 protein once. The sample shows hundreds of thousands of distinct CDR3 sequences, 7% to 7.5% of them seen only once. These records were also assigned to another study, of yellow fever vaccine responses in identical twins.

This sequence originates from a woman under 30 in good health. V usage is TRBV20-1 and J usage is TRBJ2-1, with 7 bases fitting TRBD2. Sequenced material: PBMCs. CDR3: CSARDPSGGYNEQFF. In nucleotides, the CDR3 is TGCAGTGCTAGAGACCCTAGCGGAGGGTACAATGAGCAGTTCTTC.